Below, 12 T cell receptor beta chains from the same sample are listed, as sequenced in a study of spatial heterogeneity in lung cancer. TCRdb reprocessed the 5' RACE reads with MiXCR, giving one entry per CDR3 protein. The data hold approximately 16,000 distinct CDR3 sequences, with about 6% observed a single time. The time point: blood at routine non-recurrence follow-up after resection. The sequences come from PBMCs, collected at follow-up. The receptors were sampled from a male donor with early-stage non-small cell lung cancer.

This clonotype was counted ten times or more. This chain uses TRBV20-1 with TRBJ2-7; a weak D match, TRBD2 (6 bases). Deletions cut 5 bases from V and 2 bases from J, with 25 bases between. The CDR3 sequence is 17 residues long. Germline V CDR1 and CDR2: DFQATT, SNEGSKA (reference sequence). CDR3 in DNA: TGCAGTGCTTACGAAAAGGGTCAAGGGGAGGTCACCTACGAGCAGTACTTC. As protein: CSAYEKGQGEVTYEQYF.

Many counts were recorded for this clonotype. CDR3 residues: CASSWTRGDSEAFF. The CDR3, as DNA: TGTGCCAGCAGCTGGACCCGGGGGGACAGTGAAGCTTTCTTT. V usage is TRBV11-2 and J usage is TRBJ1-1; 7 bases agree with TRBD1. Trimming took 4 bases from V and 7 from J; bases not matched to a gene: 9. CDR3 length equals 14 residues. Germline V gene data show CDR1 as SGHAT and CDR2 as FQNNGV.

This clonotype was detected many times. The V call is TRBV4-1, the J call TRBJ2-7; 11 bases align to TRBD2. The CDR3 has 14 residues. CDR1 is MGHRA, CDR2 YSYEKL, per germline. With 4 bases clipped from V and 5 bases from J, the junction kept 4 bases outside the gene matches. The CDR3 sequence is CASSLAGGKNEQYF. Here the CDR3 DNA reads TGCGCCAGCAGCCTAGCGGGAGGGAAGAACGAGCAGTACTTC.

The V gene is TRBV20-1, the J gene TRBJ2-1, with 11 bases matching TRBD2. Losses at the gene ends were 2 bases for V and 10 bases for J; bases not matched to a gene: 13. Germline loops: CDR1 DFQATT, CDR2 SNEGSKA (reference sequence). CDR3 length equals 16 residues. The CDR3 region has the DNA TGCAGTGCTAGACCCCACTTGACGACTAGCGGGATGGAGCAGTTCTTC. Translating it yields CSARPHLTTSGMEQFF.

This clonotype has more than one count but fewer than ten. Here the CDR3 reads CASRGTGADTQYF. As DNA, the CDR3 is TGTGCCAGCAGGGGGACAGGGGCAGATACGCAGTATTTT. The chain carries TRBV12-3 or TRBV12-4 and TRBJ2-3; 10 positions agree with TRBD1. The V segment lost 6 bases and the J segment 4 bases; nucleotides outside the gene matches: 1. The CDR3 contains 13 residues.

This clonotype appeared many times. This chain joins TRBV6-6 and TRBJ1-6; TRBD1 is a possible D gene (5 bases). This CDR3 has 15 residues. V gave up 6 bases and J gave up 10 bases, with 19 bases separating them. Per the germline V gene, CDR1 is MNHNY and CDR2 is SVGAGI (reference sequence). CDR3 in DNA: TGTGCCAGCAGCCCCTCCGGGACCGCGCAATCACCCCTCCACTTT. Translating gives CASSPSGTAQSPLHF.

In its sample, this clonotype was seen many times. V is TRBV28 and J is TRBJ2-7; possibly TRBD1 for D (5 bases). Germline V lookup: CDR1 MDHEN, CDR2 SYDVKM. Deletions cut 5 bases from V and 3 bases from J, with 17 bases between. The CDR3 length is 15 residues. CDR3 in amino acids: CASSRIRQTSYEQYF. In nucleotides, the CDR3 is TGTGCCAGCAGTCGAATCCGACAGACAAGCTACGAGCAGTACTTC.

This clonotype was found many times. This chain uses TRBV6-5 with TRBJ1-1, with D perhaps TRBD1 (5 bases). V was trimmed by 0 bases and J by 3 bases, leaving 8 bases between them. This CDR3 region has 14 residues. CDR1 is MNHEY, CDR2 SVGAGI, per germline. Here the CDR3 reads CASSYSGADTEAFF. CDR3 sequence (DNA): TGTGCCAGCAGTTACTCAGGGGCGGACACTGAAGCTTTCTTT.

As concerns this clonotype: This may be a read error: a much more frequent sequence differs by one nucleotide. The rearrangement links TRBV12-3 or TRBV12-4 to TRBJ2-5; possible D gene TRBD2, 6 bases. This CDR3 contains 13 residues. The CDR3 DNA follows: TGTGCCAGCAGTTTGGCACTACGGGAGATCCAGTACTTC. As protein: CASSLALREIQYF.

This clonotype has at least ten counts. J is TRBJ2-5 and V is TRBV28; D might be TRBD1 or TRBD2, each matching 6 bases. V was cut by 6 bases and J by 5 bases, with 19 bases left in between. This CDR3 is built from 15 residues. Germline lookup yields CDR1 MDHEN and CDR2 SYDVKM. The CDR3 region has the DNA TGTGCCAGCAGCCGGGGTGGCGGAGGGGGGGAGACCCAGTACTTC. Protein sequence: CASSRGGGGGETQYF.

This clonotype occurred many times. CDR3 DNA: TGTGCCAGCTCACCGAGGGGACAGGGAGGAACCGGGGAGCTGTTTTTT. Its protein is CASSPRGQGGTGELFF. The J gene is TRBJ2-2, the V gene TRBV18; TRBD1 matches 9 bases. V lost 3 bases to trimming and J lost 5 bases; unmatched junction nucleotides: 7. The CDR3 extends over 16 amino acids. Germline V gives CDR1 KGHSH, CDR2 LQKENI.

This clonotype was observed at least ten times. V is TRBV12-3 or TRBV12-4 and J is TRBJ2-5; no clear D. The CDR3 totals 13 residues. V shed 5 bases and J shed 0 bases, with 7 bases lying between them. The CDR3 DNA reads TGTGCCAGCAGTACCCGGGACCAAGAGACCCAGTACTTC. Protein product: CASSTRDQETQYF.